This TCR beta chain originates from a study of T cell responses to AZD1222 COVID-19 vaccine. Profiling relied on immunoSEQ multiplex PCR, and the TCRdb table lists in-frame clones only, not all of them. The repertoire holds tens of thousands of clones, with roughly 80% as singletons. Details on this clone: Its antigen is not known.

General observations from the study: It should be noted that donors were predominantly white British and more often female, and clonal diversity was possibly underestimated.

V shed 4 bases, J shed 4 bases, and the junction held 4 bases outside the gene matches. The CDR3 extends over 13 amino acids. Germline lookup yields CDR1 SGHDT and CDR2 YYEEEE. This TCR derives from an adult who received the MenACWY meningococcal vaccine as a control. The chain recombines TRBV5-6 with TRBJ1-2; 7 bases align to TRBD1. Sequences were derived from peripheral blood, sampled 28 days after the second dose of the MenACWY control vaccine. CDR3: CASSRQGSYGYTF. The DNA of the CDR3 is TGTGCCAGCAGCCGACAGGGTAGCTATGGCTACACCTTC.